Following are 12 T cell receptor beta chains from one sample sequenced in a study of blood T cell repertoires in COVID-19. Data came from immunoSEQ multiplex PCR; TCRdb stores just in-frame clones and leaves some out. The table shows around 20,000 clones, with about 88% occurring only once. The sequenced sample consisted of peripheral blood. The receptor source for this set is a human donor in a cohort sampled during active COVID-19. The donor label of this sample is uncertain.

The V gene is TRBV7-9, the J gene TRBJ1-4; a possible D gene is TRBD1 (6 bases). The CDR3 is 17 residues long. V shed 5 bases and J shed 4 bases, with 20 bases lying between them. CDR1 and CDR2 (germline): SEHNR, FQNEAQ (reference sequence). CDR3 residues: CASSRIRTSDSNEKLFF. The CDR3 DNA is TGTGCCAGCAGCCGTATAAGGACATCGGACAGTAATGAAAAACTGTTTTTT.

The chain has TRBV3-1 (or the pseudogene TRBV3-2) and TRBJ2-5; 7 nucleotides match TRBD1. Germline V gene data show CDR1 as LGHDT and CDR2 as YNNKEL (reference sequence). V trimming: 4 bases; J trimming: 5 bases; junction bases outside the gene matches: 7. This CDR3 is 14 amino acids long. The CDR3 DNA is TGTGCCAGCAGCCCGAACAGGGGTCAGGAGACCCAGTACTTC. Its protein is CASSPNRGQETQYF.

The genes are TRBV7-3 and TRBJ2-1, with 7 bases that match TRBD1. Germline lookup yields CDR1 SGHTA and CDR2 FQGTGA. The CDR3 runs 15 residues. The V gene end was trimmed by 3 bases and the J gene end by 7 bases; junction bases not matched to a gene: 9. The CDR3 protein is CASSFSGTVGNEQFF. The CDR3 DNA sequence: TGTGCCAGCAGCTTCTCCGGGACAGTAGGAAATGAGCAGTTCTTC.

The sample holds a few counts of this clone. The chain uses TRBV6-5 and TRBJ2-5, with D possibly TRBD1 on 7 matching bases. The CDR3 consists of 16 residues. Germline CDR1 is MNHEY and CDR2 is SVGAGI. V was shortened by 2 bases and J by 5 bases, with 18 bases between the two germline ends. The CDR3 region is CASSYIRTGGGETQYF. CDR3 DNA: TGTGCCAGCAGTTACATCAGGACAGGTGGGGGGGAGACCCAGTACTTC.

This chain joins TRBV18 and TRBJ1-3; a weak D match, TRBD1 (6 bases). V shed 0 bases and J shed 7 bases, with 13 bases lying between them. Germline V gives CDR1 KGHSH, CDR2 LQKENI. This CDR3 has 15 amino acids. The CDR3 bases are TGTGCCAGCTCACCACCGACAGGCTTGAGGAACACCATATATTTT. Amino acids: CASSPPTGLRNTIYF.

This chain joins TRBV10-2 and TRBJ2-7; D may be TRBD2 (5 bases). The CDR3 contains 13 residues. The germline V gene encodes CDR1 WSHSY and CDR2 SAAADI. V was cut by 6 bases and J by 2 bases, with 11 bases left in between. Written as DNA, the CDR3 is TGCGCCAGCAGGAGGGATCGAGCCTACGAGCAGTACTTC. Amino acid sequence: CASRRDRAYEQYF.

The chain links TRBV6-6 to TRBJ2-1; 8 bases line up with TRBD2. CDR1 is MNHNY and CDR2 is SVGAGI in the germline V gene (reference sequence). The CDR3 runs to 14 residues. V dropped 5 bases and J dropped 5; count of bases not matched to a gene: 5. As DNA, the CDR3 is TGTGCCAGCAGTGCGCGGGAGGAGGACAATGAGCAGTTCTTC. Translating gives CASSAREEDNEQFF.

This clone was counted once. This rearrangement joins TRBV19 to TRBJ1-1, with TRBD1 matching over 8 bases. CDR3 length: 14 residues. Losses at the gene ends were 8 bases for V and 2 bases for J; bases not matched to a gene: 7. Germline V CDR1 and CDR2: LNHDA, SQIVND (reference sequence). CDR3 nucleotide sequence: TGTGCCAGTCAAAGGGACAGGATAAACACTGAAGCTTTCTTT. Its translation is CASQRDRINTEAFF.

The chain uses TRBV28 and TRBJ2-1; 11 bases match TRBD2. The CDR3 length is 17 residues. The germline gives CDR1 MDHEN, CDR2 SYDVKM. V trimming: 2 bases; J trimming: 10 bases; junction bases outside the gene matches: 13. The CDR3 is CASSLSSWLAGGLEQFF. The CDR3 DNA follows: TGTGCCAGCAGTTTAAGCTCATGGCTAGCGGGAGGTCTGGAGCAGTTCTTC.

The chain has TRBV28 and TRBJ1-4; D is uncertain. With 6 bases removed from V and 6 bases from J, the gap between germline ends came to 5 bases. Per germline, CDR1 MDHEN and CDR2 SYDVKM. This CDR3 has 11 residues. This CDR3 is CASSRYEKLFF. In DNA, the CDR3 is TGTGCCAGCAGCCGTTATGAAAAACTGTTTTTT.

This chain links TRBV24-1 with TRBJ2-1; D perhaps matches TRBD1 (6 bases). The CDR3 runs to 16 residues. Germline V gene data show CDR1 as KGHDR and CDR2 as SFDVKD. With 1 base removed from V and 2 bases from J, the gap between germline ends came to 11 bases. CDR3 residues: CATSDFLPGAYNEQFF. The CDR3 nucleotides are TGTGCCACCAGTGATTTTCTGCCAGGGGCCTACAATGAGCAGTTCTTC.

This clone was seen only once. CDR3 nucleotide sequence: TGTGCCAGCAGCTCGGGGGACAGGGGGCGCGATCAGCCCCAGCATTTT. This sequence encodes CASSSGDRGRDQPQHF. The rearrangement links TRBV5-5 to TRBJ1-5; 12 bases map to TRBD1. The V gene end was trimmed by 3 bases and the J gene end by 5 bases; junction bases not matched to a gene: 6. The CDR3 is 16 residues long. CDR1 and CDR2 (germline): SGHKS, YYEKEE (reference sequence).